Below, one T cell receptor (beta chain) is given with its context. What it recognizes is unknown. The record originates from a study of CD8 T cells in Susac syndrome. On the study more broadly: Patients with Susac syndrome, at blood draw, were therapy-naive, on corticosteroids, or on intravenous immunoglobulin alone. Study-wide results and limits: Within Susac syndrome CD4+ T cell repertoires, clonal expansion was not evident.

This CDR3 has 14 amino acids. The germline gives CDR1 MDHEN, CDR2 SYDVKM. Trimming took 3 bases from V and 7 from J, leaving 13 bases between them. Both CD4+ and CD8+ T cells were negatively isolated, and TEMRA cells underwent FACS enrichment. An input of about 0.45 to 1 ug of RNA was subjected to reverse transcription using random hexamers. The authors amplified TCR beta CDR3 across 54 Vbeta and 13 Jbeta using immunoSEQ multiplex PCR. TCRdb redid the calling of the immunoSEQ multiplex PCR reads with MiXCR, one entry per CDR3 protein. The sample holds fewer than 200,000 distinct CDR3 sequences, 91% seen once.

Input material: CD4+ T cells from PBMCs. The sequence was collected from a human donor with Susac syndrome. This chain uses TRBV28 with TRBJ2-1; weak D call: TRBD1 (5 bases). CDR3 region: CASSLRPGKNEQFF. DNA for the CDR3: TGTGCCAGCAGTTTGCGTCCAGGGAAAAATGAGCAGTTCTTC.